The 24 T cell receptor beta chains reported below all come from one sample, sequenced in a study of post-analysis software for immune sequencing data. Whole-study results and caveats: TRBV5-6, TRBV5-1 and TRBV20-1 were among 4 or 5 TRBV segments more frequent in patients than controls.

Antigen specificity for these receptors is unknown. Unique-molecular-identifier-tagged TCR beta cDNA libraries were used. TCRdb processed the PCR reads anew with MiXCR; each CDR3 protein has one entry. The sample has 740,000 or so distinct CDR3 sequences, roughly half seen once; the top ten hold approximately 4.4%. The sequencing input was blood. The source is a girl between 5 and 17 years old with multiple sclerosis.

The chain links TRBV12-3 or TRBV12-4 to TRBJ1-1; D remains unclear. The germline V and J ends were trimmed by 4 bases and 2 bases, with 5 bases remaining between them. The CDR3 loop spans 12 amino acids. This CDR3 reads CASSSDNTEAFF. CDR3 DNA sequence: TGTGCCAGCAGTTCGGATAACACTGAAGCTTTCTTT.

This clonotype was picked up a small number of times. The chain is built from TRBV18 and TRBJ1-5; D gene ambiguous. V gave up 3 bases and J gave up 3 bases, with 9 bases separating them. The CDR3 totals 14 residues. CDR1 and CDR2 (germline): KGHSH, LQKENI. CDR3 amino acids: CASSPSLNNQPQHF. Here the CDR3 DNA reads TGTGCCAGCTCACCCTCACTGAACAATCAGCCCCAGCATTTT.

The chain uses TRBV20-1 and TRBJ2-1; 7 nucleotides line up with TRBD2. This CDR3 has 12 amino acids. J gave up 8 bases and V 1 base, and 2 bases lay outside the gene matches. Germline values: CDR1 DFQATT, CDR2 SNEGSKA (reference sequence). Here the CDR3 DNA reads TGCAGTGCTAGAGGGGAGGGCTATGAGCAGTTCTTC. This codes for CSARGEGYEQFF.

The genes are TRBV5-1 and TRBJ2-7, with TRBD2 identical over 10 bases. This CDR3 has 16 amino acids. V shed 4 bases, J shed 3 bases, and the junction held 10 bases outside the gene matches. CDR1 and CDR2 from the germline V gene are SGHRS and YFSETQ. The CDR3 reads CASSPLAGGSGYEQYF. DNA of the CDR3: TGCGCCAGCAGCCCATTAGCGGGAGGTAGTGGCTACGAGCAGTACTTC.

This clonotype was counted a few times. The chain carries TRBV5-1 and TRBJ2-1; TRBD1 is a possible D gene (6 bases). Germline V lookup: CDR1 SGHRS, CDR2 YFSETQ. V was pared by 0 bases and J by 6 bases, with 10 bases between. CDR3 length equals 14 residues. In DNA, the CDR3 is TGCGCCAGCAGCTTGGCCGACAGGTCCAATGAGCAGTTCTTC. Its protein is CASSLADRSNEQFF.

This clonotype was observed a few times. The CDR3 is CASSHPEDRRETQYF. CDR3 coding DNA: TGCGCCAGCAGCCACCCCGAGGACAGAAGAGAGACCCAGTACTTC. The chain has TRBV5-1 and TRBJ2-5; D may be TRBD1 (6 bases). Trimming stripped 4 bases from V and 4 bases from J, with 17 bases between. The CDR3 loop spans 15 amino acids. Germline CDR1 SGHRS, CDR2 YFSETQ.

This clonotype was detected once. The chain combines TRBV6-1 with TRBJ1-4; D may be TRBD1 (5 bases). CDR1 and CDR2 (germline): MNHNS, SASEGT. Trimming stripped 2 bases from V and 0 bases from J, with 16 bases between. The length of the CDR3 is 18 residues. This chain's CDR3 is CASSEMVFDSATNEKLFF. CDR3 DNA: TGTGCCAGCAGTGAAATGGTTTTTGACAGTGCAACTAATGAAAAACTGTTTTTT.

The DNA for the CDR3 is TGTGCCAGCAGTCTCCTTGGGACCCTAGATACGCAGTATTTT. Encoded protein: CASSLLGTLDTQYF. The rearrangement joins TRBV6-5 to TRBJ2-3, with D possibly called TRBD1 or TRBD2 (5 bases each). Germline V gene sequence: CDR1 MNHEY, CDR2 SVGAGI. Trimming took off 5 bases at V and 5 bases at J, with 14 bases between the two ends. This CDR3 is built from 14 residues.

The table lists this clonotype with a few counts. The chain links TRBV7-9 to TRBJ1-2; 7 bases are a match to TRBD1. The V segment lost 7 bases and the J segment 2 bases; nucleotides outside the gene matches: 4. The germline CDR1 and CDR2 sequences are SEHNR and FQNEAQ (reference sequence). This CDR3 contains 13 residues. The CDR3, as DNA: TGTGCCAGCATCCCGACAGGGAACTATGGCTACACCTTC. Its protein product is CASIPTGNYGYTF.

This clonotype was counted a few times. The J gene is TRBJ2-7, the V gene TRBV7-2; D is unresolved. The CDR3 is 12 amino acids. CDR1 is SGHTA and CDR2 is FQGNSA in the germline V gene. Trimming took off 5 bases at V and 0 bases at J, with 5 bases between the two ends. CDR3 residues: CASSKLSYEQYF. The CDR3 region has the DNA TGTGCCAGCAGCAAGCTCTCCTACGAGCAGTACTTC. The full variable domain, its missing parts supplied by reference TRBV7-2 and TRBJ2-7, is GAGVSQSPSNKVTEKGKDVELRCDPISGHTALYWYRQSLGQGLEFLIYFQGNSAPDKSGLPSDRFSAERTGGSVSTLTIQRTQQEDSAVYLCASSKLSYEQYFGPGTRLTVT.

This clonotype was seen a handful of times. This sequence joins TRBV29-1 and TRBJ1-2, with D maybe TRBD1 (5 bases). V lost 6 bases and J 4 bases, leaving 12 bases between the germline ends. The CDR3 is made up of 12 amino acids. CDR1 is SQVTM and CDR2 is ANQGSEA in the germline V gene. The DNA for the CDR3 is TGCAGCGTAATGGGGACCGGCTATGGCTACACCTTC. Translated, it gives CSVMGTGYGYTF.

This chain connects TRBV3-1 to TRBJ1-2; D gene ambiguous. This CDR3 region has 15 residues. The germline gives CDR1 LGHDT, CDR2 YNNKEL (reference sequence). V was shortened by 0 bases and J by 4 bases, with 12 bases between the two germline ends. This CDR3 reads CASSQDPFGGYGYTF. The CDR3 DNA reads TGTGCCAGCAGCCAAGATCCCTTTGGCGGCTATGGCTACACCTTC.

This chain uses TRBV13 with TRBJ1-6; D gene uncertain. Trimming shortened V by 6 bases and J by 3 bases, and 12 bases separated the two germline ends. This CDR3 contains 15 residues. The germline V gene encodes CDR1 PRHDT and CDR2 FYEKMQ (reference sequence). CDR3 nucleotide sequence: TGTGCCAGCAGGCGAGAGCGGGACTATAATTCACCCCTCCACTTT. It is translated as CASRRERDYNSPLHF. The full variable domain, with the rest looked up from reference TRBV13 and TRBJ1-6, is AAGVIQSPRHLIKEKRETATLKCYPIPRHDTVYWYQQGPGQDPQFLISFYEKMQSDKGSIPDRFSAQQFSDYHSELNMSSLELGDSALYFCASRRERDYNSPLHFGNGTRLTVT.

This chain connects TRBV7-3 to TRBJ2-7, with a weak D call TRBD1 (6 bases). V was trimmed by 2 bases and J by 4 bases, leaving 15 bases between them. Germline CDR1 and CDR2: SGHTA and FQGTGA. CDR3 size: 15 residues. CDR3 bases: TGTGCCAGCAGCTTATATCAGGGGATCCAATACGAGCAGTACTTC. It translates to CASSLYQGIQYEQYF.

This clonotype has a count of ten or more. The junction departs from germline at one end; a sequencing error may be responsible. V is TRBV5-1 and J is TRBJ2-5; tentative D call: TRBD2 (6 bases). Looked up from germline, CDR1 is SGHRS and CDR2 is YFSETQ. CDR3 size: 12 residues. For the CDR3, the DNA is TGTGCCAGCAGCTTAGCGGAAGAGACCCAGTACTTC. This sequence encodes CASSLAEETQYF.

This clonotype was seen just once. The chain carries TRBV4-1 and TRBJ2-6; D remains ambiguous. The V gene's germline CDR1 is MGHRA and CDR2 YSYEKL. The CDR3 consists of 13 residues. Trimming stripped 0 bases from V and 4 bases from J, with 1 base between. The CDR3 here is CASSQEGANVLTF. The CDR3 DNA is TGCGCCAGCAGCCAAGAGGGGGCCAACGTCCTGACTTTC.

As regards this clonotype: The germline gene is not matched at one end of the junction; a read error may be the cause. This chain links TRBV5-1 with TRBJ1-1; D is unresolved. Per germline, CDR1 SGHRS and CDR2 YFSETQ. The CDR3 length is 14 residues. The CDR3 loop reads CAGSLGQDHTEAFF. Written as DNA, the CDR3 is TGCGCCGGCAGCTTGGGTCAGGATCACACTGAAGCTTTCTTT.

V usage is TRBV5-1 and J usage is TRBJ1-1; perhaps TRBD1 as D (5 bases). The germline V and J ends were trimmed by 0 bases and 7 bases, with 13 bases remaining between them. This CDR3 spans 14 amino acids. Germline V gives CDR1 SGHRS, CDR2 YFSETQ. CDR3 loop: CASSLEGTSHEAFF. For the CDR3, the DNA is TGCGCCAGCAGCTTGGAGGGGACCTCTCATGAAGCTTTCTTT. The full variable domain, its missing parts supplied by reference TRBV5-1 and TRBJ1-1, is KAGVTQTPRYLIKTRGQQVTLSCSPISGHRSVSWYQQTPGQGLQFLFEYFSETQRNKGNFPGRFSGRQFSNSRSEMNVSTLELGDSALYLCASSLEGTSHEAFFGQGTRLTVV.

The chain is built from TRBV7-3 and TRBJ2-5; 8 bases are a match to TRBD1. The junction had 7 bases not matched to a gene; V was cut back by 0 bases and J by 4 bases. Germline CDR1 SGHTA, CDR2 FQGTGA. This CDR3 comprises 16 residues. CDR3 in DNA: TGTGCCAGCAGCTTAACAGGCAGGGGGCTTGGAGAGACCCAGTACTTC. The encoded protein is CASSLTGRGLGETQYF.

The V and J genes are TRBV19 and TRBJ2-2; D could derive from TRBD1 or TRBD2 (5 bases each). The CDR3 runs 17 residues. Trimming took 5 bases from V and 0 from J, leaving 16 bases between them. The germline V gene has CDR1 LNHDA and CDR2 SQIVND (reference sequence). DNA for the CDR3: TGTGCCAGTAGTGCCTCCGGGACCGCTGCGAACACCGGGGAGCTGTTTTTT. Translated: CASSASGTAANTGELFF.

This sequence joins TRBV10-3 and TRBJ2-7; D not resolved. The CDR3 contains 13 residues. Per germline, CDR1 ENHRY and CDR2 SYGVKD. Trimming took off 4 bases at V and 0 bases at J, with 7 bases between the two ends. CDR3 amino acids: CAISVKSSYEQYF. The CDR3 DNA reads TGTGCCATCAGTGTCAAGAGCTCCTACGAGCAGTACTTC.

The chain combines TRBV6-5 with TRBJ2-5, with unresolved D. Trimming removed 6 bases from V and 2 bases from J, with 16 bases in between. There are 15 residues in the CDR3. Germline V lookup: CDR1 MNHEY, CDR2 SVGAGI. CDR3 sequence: CASSPQLAVQETQYF. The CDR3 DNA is TGTGCCAGCAGCCCCCAGCTCGCGGTGCAAGAGACCCAGTACTTC.

The CDR3 nucleotides read TGCGCCAGCCGCTCTAGCGGAAGAACCTACGAGCAGTACTTC. Protein sequence: CASRSSGRTYEQYF. The V gene is TRBV5-1, the J gene TRBJ2-4, with 7 bases lining up with TRBD2. With the DNA end fitting TRBJ2-7 better, the J assignment may be wrong. The CDR3 is 14 amino acids. Germline V CDR1 and CDR2: SGHRS, YFSETQ.

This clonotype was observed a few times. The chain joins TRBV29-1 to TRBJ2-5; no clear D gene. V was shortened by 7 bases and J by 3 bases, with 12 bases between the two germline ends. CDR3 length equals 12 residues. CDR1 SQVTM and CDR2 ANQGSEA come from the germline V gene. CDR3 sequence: CSAGRTEETQYF. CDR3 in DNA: TGCAGCGCCGGACGGACCGAAGAGACCCAGTACTTC.